A single sample gave rise to the 18 T cell receptor beta chains below, sequenced in a study of cytomegalovirus exposure and HLA in healthy donors. The study ran its PCR with 60 Vbeta and 13 Jbeta primers. TCRdb's copy holds only in-frame clones and misses some; the assay was immunoSEQ multiplex PCR. The sample has fewer than 200,000 clones, 76% seen once. Sequences were obtained from PBMCs. The receptors were sampled from a female donor in good health and CMV-seronegative.

The chain uses TRBV13 and TRBJ2-1; D remains ambiguous. Trimming cost V 5 bases and J 4 bases, with 6 bases left between them. The CDR3 spans 12 residues. Germline V lookup: CDR1 PRHDT, CDR2 FYEKMQ (reference sequence). Written as DNA, the CDR3 is TGTGCCAGCAGCCCCGGTTACAATGAGCAGTTCTTC. Protein product: CASSPGYNEQFF.

The V and J genes are TRBV10-2 and TRBJ2-1; TRBD2 agrees at 15 bases. V was pared by 6 bases and J by 7 bases, with 7 bases of the junction left unmatched. The germline gives CDR1 WSHSY, CDR2 SAAADI. The CDR3 is 16 residues long. CDR3 region: CASSGTSGGRRNEQFF. The DNA of the CDR3 is TGCGCCAGCAGCGGGACTAGCGGGGGGCGGCGGAATGAGCAGTTCTTC.

The sample holds a few counts of this clone. Compared with germline, one end of the junction differs, possibly owing to a read error. The V and J genes are TRBV9 and TRBJ2-6, with D possibly matching TRBD1 (6 bases). The CDR3 sequence is 18 residues long. Germline assignment: CDR1 SGDLS and CDR2 YYNGEE. Here the CDR3 DNA reads TGTGCCAGCAGCGTAGCAGGGGTCCTTTCCTCTGGGGCCAACGGCCTGACTTTC. Encoded protein: CASSVAGVLSSGANGLTF.

The V and J genes are TRBV7-2 and TRBJ2-3, with 7 bases that match TRBD1. This CDR3 spans 15 amino acids. Looked up from germline, CDR1 is SGHTA and CDR2 is FQGNSA. Trimming took 5 bases from V and 2 from J; bases not matched to a gene: 7. The CDR3 sequence: CASSPRTGYTDTQYF. CDR3 in DNA: TGTGCCAGCAGCCCCCGGACAGGCTACACAGATACGCAGTATTTT.

The chain recombines TRBV4-3 with TRBJ1-2, with a possible D match to TRBD1 (6 bases). This CDR3 spans 15 amino acids. The germline V gene encodes CDR1 LGHNA and CDR2 YSLEER. V was trimmed by 0 bases and J by 6 bases, leaving 14 bases between them. CDR3 sequence: CASSQDLLDRHGYTF. The CDR3 DNA reads as TGCGCCAGCAGCCAAGATCTCCTGGACAGACATGGCTACACCTTC.

This clone was found a few times. This chain uses TRBV6-1 with TRBJ2-1; TRBD1 agrees at 7 bases. Germline V CDR1 and CDR2: MNHNS, SASEGT. The CDR3 consists of 15 residues. V was clipped by 6 bases and J by 9 bases; unmatched bases: 14. In DNA, the CDR3 is TGTGCCAGCAGCCGACCGGGACAGATCACCCCTGAGCAGTTCTTC. Protein product: CASSRPGQITPEQFF.

V gene TRBV6-5 combines with J gene TRBJ1-2, with D possibly being TRBD1 (6 bases). Trimming shortened V by 7 bases and J by 8 bases, and 14 bases separated the two germline ends. The CDR3 is 12 residues long. Germline CDR1 and CDR2: MNHEY and SVGAGI. The CDR3 protein is CASTIRGGGYTF. CDR3 in DNA: TGTGCCAGCACTATAAGAGGGGGAGGCTACACCTTC.

The chain combines TRBV6-5 with TRBJ2-2; a possible D gene is TRBD1 (5 bases). Trimming removed 2 bases at V and 0 bases at J, with 7 bases between. The CDR3 runs 15 residues. Looked up from germline, CDR1 is MNHEY and CDR2 is SVGAGI. CDR3 sequence reads: CASSYQGTNTGELFF. The CDR3 DNA reads as TGTGCCAGCAGTTACCAGGGAACGAACACCGGGGAGCTGTTTTTT.

The rearrangement uses TRBV6-5 and TRBJ1-4, with TRBD1 matching 7 bases. V dropped 6 bases and J dropped 0; count of bases not matched to a gene: 4. Germline V lookup: CDR1 MNHEY, CDR2 SVGAGI. The CDR3 covers 15 residues. As DNA, the CDR3 is TGTGCCAGCAGACGGACAGGTGCAACTAATGAAAAACTGTTTTTT. This sequence encodes CASRRTGATNEKLFF.

The CDR3 nucleotides read TGTGCCAGTAGTATCAGGACAGGGGCCTCACAGGATACGCAGTATTTT. Translating it yields CASSIRTGASQDTQYF. The rearrangement uses TRBV19 and TRBJ2-3; 9 bases line up with TRBD1. Unmatched junction bases numbered 10, after V lost 3 bases and J lost 6 bases. This CDR3 spans 16 amino acids. CDR1 and CDR2 (germline): LNHDA, SQIVND (reference sequence). The complete variable domain, with remaining parts taken from reference TRBV19 and TRBJ2-3, reads DGGITQSPKYLFRKEGQNVTLSCEQNLNHDAMYWYRQDPGQGLRLIYYSQIVNDFQKGDIAEGYSVSREKKESFPLTVTSAQKNPTAFYLCASSIRTGASQDTQYFGPGTRLTVL.

The chain has TRBV5-4 and TRBJ2-7, with a possible D match to TRBD2 (5 bases). Germline V gene sequence: CDR1 SGHNT, CDR2 YYREEE (reference sequence). This CDR3 region has 15 residues. V lost 0 bases, J lost 4 bases, and 14 bases lay in between. The CDR3 DNA is TGTGCCAGCAGCTTGGGCGGGCAACCACTTTACGAGCAGTACTTC. It specifies CASSLGGQPLYEQYF.

The chain uses TRBV2 and TRBJ1-6; D ambiguous. Trimming left V 5 bases short and J 9 bases short, with 17 bases between. The CDR3 sequence is 15 residues long. In germline, CDR1 is SNHLY, CDR2 FYNNEI. Written as DNA, the CDR3 is TGTGCCAGCAGTTTTGATAAGCTACTAGGTTCACCCCTCCACTTT. The encoded protein is CASSFDKLLGSPLHF.

The sample holds a few counts of this clone. The V call is TRBV4-1, the J call TRBJ2-2; D is perhaps TRBD1 (5 bases). CDR3 length equals 14 residues. Trimming took off 1 base at V and 6 bases at J, with 9 bases between the two ends. CDR1 MGHRA and CDR2 YSYEKL come from the germline V gene. The CDR3 loop is CASSQAGYSGELFF. The CDR3 bases are TGCGCCAGCAGCCAAGCAGGGTACTCCGGGGAGCTGTTTTTT.

CDR3 nucleotides: TGTGCCAGCAGCTTATCGGGGGGAAGCACAGATACGCAGTATTTT. It encodes CASSLSGGSTDTQYF. This chain connects TRBV7-3 to TRBJ2-3; 7 bases map to TRBD2. CDR1 SGHTA and CDR2 FQGTGA come from the germline V gene. The V gene end was trimmed by 2 bases and the J gene end by 0 bases; junction bases not matched to a gene: 2. This CDR3 is built from 15 residues.

Comments on this clone: One end of the junction fails to match germline, which may point to a read error. CDR3 sequence reads: CASSLAAGTGEGGANGLTF. The CDR3 DNA reads TGTGCCAGCAGCTTAGCGGCCGGGACAGGGGAAGGTGGGGCCAACGGCCTGACTTTC. The chain recombines TRBV7-9 with TRBJ2-6; 10 bases map to TRBD1. CDR1 and CDR2 (germline): SEHNR, FQNEAQ (reference sequence). The CDR3 is 19 amino acids.

The chain joins TRBV6-1 to TRBJ2-7; no definite D call. Looked up from germline, CDR1 is MNHNS and CDR2 is SASEGT. Deletions cut 7 bases from V and 3 bases from J, with 7 bases between. CDR3 size: 11 residues. The CDR3 spells CASKIIYEQYF. In DNA, the CDR3 is TGTGCCAGCAAAATTATCTACGAGCAGTACTTC.

The chain links TRBV11-2 to TRBJ2-1; 15 bases align to TRBD2. Germline CDR1 is SGHAT and CDR2 is FQNNGV. The V and J ends lost 5 bases and 0 bases, in that order; junction bases with no gene match: 8. The CDR3 sequence is 19 residues long. The CDR3 is CASSRTSGRADPSYNEQFF. The CDR3 DNA reads as TGTGCCAGCAGCCGGACTAGCGGGAGGGCCGATCCCTCCTACAATGAGCAGTTCTTC.

The V and J genes are TRBV27 and TRBJ2-1; D is uncertain. The CDR3 is made up of 14 amino acids. V was pared by 6 bases and J by 5 bases, with 14 bases between. Per germline, CDR1 MNHEY and CDR2 SMNVEV (reference sequence). The CDR3 bases are TGTGCCAGCAGCCAAACGCAACTTAACAATGAGCAGTTCTTC. Protein sequence: CASSQTQLNNEQFF.